The 27 T cell receptor beta chains given below trace back to one sample, sequenced in a study of T cells in Graves' hyperthyroidism and ophthalmopathy. RNA transcripts provided the source from which TCR beta CDR3 regions were amplified. When the TCR CDR3 underwent first-round RT-PCR, the HTBI primer set was used. One entry per CDR3 protein results from TCRdb running MiXCR on the multiplex PCR reads. This sample has fewer than 550,000 distinct CDR3 sequences; roughly 14% occur once, and the top ten carry over 12%. The sequenced material came from blood. The receptors originated from a woman aged 18-29 years with Graves' hyperthyroidism.

The rearrangement links TRBV12-3 or TRBV12-4 to TRBJ1-6; D call uncertain. Trimming shortened V by 5 bases and J by 2 bases, and 4 bases separated the two germline ends. This CDR3 contains 13 residues. The CDR3 DNA sequence: TGTGCCAGCAGTCCCGCCTATAATTCACCCCTCCACTTT. It encodes CASSPAYNSPLHF.

This clonotype has a single count. This clone may be a read error of a much larger clone one base away. The rearrangement links TRBV7-8 to TRBJ2-6, with a weak D call TRBD2 (6 bases). Per the germline V gene, CDR1 is SGHVS and CDR2 is FQNEAQ. The CDR3 runs to 15 residues. The CDR3 DNA is TGTGTCAGCAGCCGCGGGGCCTCTGGGGCCAACGTCCTGACTTTC. The encoded protein is CVSSRGASGANVLTF.

V usage is TRBV15 and J usage is TRBJ1-5; D might be TRBD1 (5 bases). The CDR3 runs to 13 residues. The ends were cut back, 3 bases at V and 6 bases at J, with 9 bases in the middle. The germline V gene has CDR1 LNHNV and CDR2 YYDKDF (reference sequence). The CDR3 DNA is TGTGCCACCAGCAGGGACAACGGTCAGCCCCAGCATTTT. The encoded protein is CATSRDNGQPQHF.

The chain employs TRBV7-9 and TRBJ2-7, with D possibly being TRBD1 (5 bases). The CDR3 is 15 residues long. V lost 0 bases and J 6 bases, leaving 15 bases between the germline ends. Germline values: CDR1 SEHNR, CDR2 FQNEAQ (reference sequence). This chain's CDR3 is CASSLALQETGEQYF. Here the CDR3 DNA reads TGTGCCAGCAGCTTAGCCCTACAGGAAACGGGCGAGCAGTACTTC.

CDR3 DNA sequence: TGTGCCAGCAGAGCTAGCGGGGAGCAGTACTTC. Protein sequence: CASRASGEQYF. The chain uses TRBV7-2 and TRBJ2-7; 8 bases match TRBD2. The CDR3 totals 11 residues. The junction had 2 bases not matched to a gene; V was cut back by 6 bases and J by 7 bases. The germline V gene has CDR1 SGHTA and CDR2 FQGNSA.

The rearrangement links TRBV20-1 to TRBJ1-3, with TRBD1 as a possible D gene (5 bases). This CDR3 spans 17 amino acids. Trimming stripped 1 base from V and 4 bases from J, with 20 bases between. Germline CDR1 reads DFQATT; CDR2 reads SNEGSKA (reference sequence). The CDR3 bases are TGCAGTGCTAGAGCCCCTTCCCTTGGAGGGGCGGGAAACACCATATATTTT. The encoded protein is CSARAPSLGGAGNTIYF.

This clonotype was counted only a few times. The chain combines TRBV6-5 with TRBJ1-1; D uncertain. Germline V gene lookup returns CDR1 MNHEY and CDR2 SVGAGI. The germline V and J ends were trimmed by 0 bases and 1 base, with 6 bases remaining between them. This CDR3 is 14 amino acids long. CDR3: CASSYSPRNTEAFF. In nucleotides, the CDR3 is TGTGCCAGCAGTTACTCCCCCCGGAACACTGAAGCTTTCTTT.

There are many counts of this clonotype. The chain employs TRBV20-1 and TRBJ1-5; the D is unclear. The CDR3 contains 14 residues. Germline assignment: CDR1 DFQATT and CDR2 SNEGSKA (reference sequence). V was clipped by 0 bases and J by 1 base, with 7 bases between them. CDR3 nucleotides: TGCAGTGCTAGAGAGTCATGGAGCAATCAGCCCCAGCATTTT. It specifies CSARESWSNQPQHF.

This clonotype was seen at least ten times. This rearrangement joins TRBV6-2 or TRBV6-3 to TRBJ1-2, with D perhaps matching TRBD1 (6 bases). The V gene's germline CDR1 is MNHEY and CDR2 SVGEGT. The CDR3 is made up of 13 amino acids. V dropped 2 bases and J dropped 6 bases, with 10 bases sitting between them. In DNA, the CDR3 is TGTGCCAGCAGTTACACACGACAGGATGGCTACACCTTC. It translates to CASSYTRQDGYTF.

In this sample, this clonotype turned up many times. The V gene is TRBV11-2, the J gene TRBJ1-5, with no clear D. This CDR3 has 12 amino acids. Germline CDR1 and CDR2: SGHAT and FQNNGV. The ends were cut back, 3 bases at V and 3 bases at J, with 3 bases in the middle. This chain's CDR3 is CASSFINQPQHF. CDR3 nucleotide sequence: TGTGCCAGCAGCTTTATCAATCAGCCCCAGCATTTT.

This sequence joins TRBV24-1 and TRBJ2-5; D might be TRBD2 (6 bases). The germline gives CDR1 KGHDR, CDR2 SFDVKD. The V end was cut by 0 bases, the J end by 5 bases, with 9 bases between. The CDR3 extends over 14 amino acids. CDR3 in DNA: TGTGCCACCAGTGATTTGTATGGGGGGGAGACCCAGTACTTC. Its protein product is CATSDLYGGETQYF.

This clonotype was detected ten times or more. The gene calls are TRBV20-1 and TRBJ2-1; TRBD2 might be the D (6 bases). The germline V and J ends were trimmed by 2 bases and 3 bases, with 8 bases remaining between them. The CDR3 runs to 13 residues. Germline CDR1 reads DFQATT; CDR2 reads SNEGSKA (reference sequence). CDR3 bases: TGCAGTGCTAGACTAGCGAACTACAATGAGCAGTTCTTC. Translating gives CSARLANYNEQFF.

V is TRBV19 and J is TRBJ2-7; TRBD1 matches at 7 bases. The CDR3 is 15 amino acids. The V segment lost 3 bases and the J segment 2 bases; nucleotides outside the gene matches: 7. Germline loops: CDR1 LNHDA, CDR2 SQIVND (reference sequence). The CDR3 is CASSMGTEVPYEQYF. CDR3 DNA: TGTGCCAGTAGTATGGGGACAGAGGTGCCCTACGAGCAGTACTTC.

This clonotype was counted ten times or more. The chain combines TRBV6-2 or TRBV6-3 with TRBJ2-2; no clear D. The V gene's germline CDR1 is MNHEY and CDR2 SVGEGT. Trimming cost V 7 bases and J 7 bases, with 10 bases left between them. The CDR3 runs 12 residues. The CDR3 DNA reads as TGTGCCAGCACTTTAAAGGGCGGGGAGCTGTTTTTT. It encodes CASTLKGGELFF.

In its sample, this clonotype was seen many times. V is TRBV5-1 and J is TRBJ2-7; a weak D match, TRBD2 (6 bases). Germline V gene sequence: CDR1 SGHRS, CDR2 YFSETQ. The CDR3 sequence is 18 residues long. The V gene lost 0 bases and the J gene lost 3 bases, with 22 bases spanning the gap. The CDR3 sequence is CASSLAQTTVEGIYEQYF. DNA of the CDR3: TGCGCCAGCAGCTTGGCTCAAACGACAGTGGAGGGAATCTACGAGCAGTACTTC.

The table lists this clonotype with many counts. The chain links TRBV24-1 to TRBJ1-1; tentatively, D is TRBD1 (5 bases). The CDR3 length is 13 residues. V lost 4 bases to trimming and J lost 5 bases, with 10 bases between them. Per the germline V gene, CDR1 is KGHDR and CDR2 is SFDVKD. The CDR3 DNA reads TGTGCCACCAGTGACAGGGTGGGAACTGAAGCTTTCTTT. Its translation: CATSDRVGTEAFF.

In its sample, this clonotype was seen many times. The V gene is TRBV28, the J gene TRBJ2-7, with 12 bases identical to TRBD2. The V gene end was trimmed by 4 bases and the J gene end by 5 bases; junction bases not matched to a gene: 18. Germline V gene data show CDR1 as MDHEN and CDR2 as SYDVKM. The CDR3 consists of 19 residues. The CDR3 coding sequence is TGTGCCAGCAGTTATCCCATCCCCCCGAGGACTAGCGGGAATAACGAGCAGTACTTC. This gives the protein CASSYPIPPRTSGNNEQYF.

This clonotype was found a few times. The V and J genes are TRBV4-2 and TRBJ1-2; D gene uncertain. From germline, CDR1 is LGHNA and CDR2 YNFKEQ. V was cut by 4 bases and J by 0 bases, with 9 bases left in between. The CDR3 has 14 residues. The CDR3 region has the DNA TGTGCCAGCAGCCCACGGCTTGCTAACTATGGCTACACCTTC. It codes for CASSPRLANYGYTF.

J is TRBJ2-5 and V is TRBV4-1; D may be TRBD1 or TRBD2 (6 bases each). This CDR3 has 17 amino acids. Per the germline V gene, CDR1 is MGHRA and CDR2 is YSYEKL. Trimming shortened V by 0 bases and J by 2 bases, and 16 bases separated the two germline ends. The CDR3 protein is CASSQDQTRGAQETQYF. DNA of the CDR3: TGCGCCAGCAGCCAAGATCAAACTAGGGGGGCACAAGAGACCCAGTACTTC.

This clonotype was observed a few times. The V call is TRBV3-1, the J call TRBJ2-5, with TRBD2 matching 10 bases. CDR1 is LGHDT and CDR2 is YNNKEL in the germline V gene (reference sequence). V shed 3 bases, J shed 4 bases, and the junction held 14 bases outside the gene matches. The CDR3 length is 18 residues. The CDR3 bases are TGTGCCAGCAGCCACTGGGGACTCCAGCGGGGGGGGCTAGAGACCCAGTACTTC. Its protein is CASSHWGLQRGGLETQYF.

This clonotype came up many times. The V call is TRBV12-3 or TRBV12-4, the J call TRBJ2-5, with TRBD2 matching 7 bases. This CDR3 has 14 amino acids. V shed 0 bases, J shed 4 bases, and the junction held 2 bases outside the gene matches. In DNA form, the CDR3 reads TGTGCCAGCAGTTTAGCGTCTAGCGGAGAGACCCAGTACTTC. This codes for CASSLASSGETQYF.

This clonotype was seen at least ten times. The gene calls are TRBV18 and TRBJ1-1; D unresolved. CDR3 size: 17 residues. CDR1 is KGHSH and CDR2 is LQKENI in the germline V gene. Between the trimmed V and J ends, which lost 4 bases and 5 bases, there was a span of 23 bases. The CDR3 DNA sequence: TGTGCCAGCTCACTAACCTCGGACGGGAACCTTAGAACTGAAGCTTTCTTT. This gives the protein CASSLTSDGNLRTEAFF.

V is TRBV29-1 and J is TRBJ1-1; D is perhaps TRBD1 (6 bases). The CDR3 totals 15 residues. Germline V gives CDR1 SQVTM, CDR2 ANQGSEA. The V gene lost 3 bases and the J gene lost 4 bases, with 18 bases spanning the gap. CDR3 nucleotide sequence: TGCAGCGTTGATCCTGGAAGGGGGGATCTCACTGAAGCTTTCTTT. Encoded protein: CSVDPGRGDLTEAFF.

In its sample, this clonotype was seen a few times. The V gene is TRBV20-1, the J gene TRBJ1-1; no definite D call. V was clipped by 0 bases and J by 5 bases, with 13 bases between them. The CDR3 sequence is 14 residues long. Germline CDR1 reads DFQATT; CDR2 reads SNEGSKA (reference sequence). CDR3 in amino acids: CSARDSQVETEAFF. CDR3 coding DNA: TGCAGTGCTAGAGATAGCCAGGTTGAGACTGAAGCTTTCTTT.

V is TRBV27 and J is TRBJ2-3; D may be TRBD2 (5 bases). Germline CDR1 is MNHEY and CDR2 is SMNVEV (reference sequence). V gave up 5 bases and J gave up 1 base, with 19 bases separating them. This CDR3 is built from 17 residues. CDR3 residues: CASSIPGLAKGTDTQYF. As DNA, the CDR3 is TGTGCCAGCAGTATCCCGGGGTTAGCAAAGGGCACAGATACGCAGTATTTT.

This clonotype was counted between two and nine times. The genes are TRBV7-6 and TRBJ2-2; D call uncertain. CDR3 size: 14 residues. Germline CDR1 and CDR2: SGHVS and FNYEAQ. The ends were cut back, 5 bases at V and 7 bases at J, with 14 bases in the middle. CDR3 amino acids: CASSASGLGGELFF. The CDR3 DNA reads as TGTGCCAGCAGCGCCTCGGGTTTGGGCGGGGAGCTGTTTTTT.

In its sample, this clonotype was seen many times. The chain combines TRBV19 with TRBJ2-2; TRBD2 matches at 10 bases. The length of the CDR3 is 16 residues. The ends lost 3 bases at V and 4 bases at J; junction bases unmatched: 5. The germline CDR1 and CDR2 sequences are LNHDA and SQIVND (reference sequence). The chain's CDR3 is CASSIEGLAITGELFF. The DNA of the CDR3 is TGTGCCAGTAGTATCGAGGGACTAGCGATCACCGGGGAGCTGTTTTTT. Full variable domain (missing parts from reference TRBV19 and TRBJ2-2): DGGITQSPKYLFRKEGQNVTLSCEQNLNHDAMYWYRQDPGQGLRLIYYSQIVNDFQKGDIAEGYSVSREKKESFPLTVTSAQKNPTAFYLCASSIEGLAITGELFFGEGSRLTVL.